Listed below are T cell receptor beta chains from one sample, sequenced in a study of shared clonotypes between healthy human individuals. Data came from immunoSEQ multiplex PCR; TCRdb stores just in-frame clones and leaves some out. The sample holds about 2.3 million clones, less than 95% seen once. Material for sequencing was naive CD4+ T cells from PBMCs. The receptors here all came from a man between 18 and 35 years old in good health. Some clones in this sample may be carry-over from other donors' samples. Each CDR3 is given with its conserved first and last residue. D genes are given only for firm matches. Some rows mark clone size as missing; the rest say once, few, many or name a class of expanded clone.

abundance: .
v_gene: TRBV9
d_gene: TRBD2
j_gene: TRBJ2-2
CDR3nt: TGTGCCAGCAGCGTAGTACTAGCGGACCTCGGAACCGGGGAGCTGTTTTTT
CDR3aa: CASSVVLADLGTGELFF

abundance: .
v_gene: TRBV28
d_gene: .
j_gene: TRBJ1-4
CDR3nt: TGTGCCAGCAGTTTACCACAGGGTGGGGGTTTGTCAAAACTGTTTTTT
CDR3aa: CASSLPQGGGLSKLFF

abundance: .
v_gene: TRBV7-2
d_gene: TRBD2
j_gene: TRBJ2-5
CDR3nt: TGTGCCAGCAGCTTCGGCGCACTAGCGGGAGGAATCCAAGAGACCCAGTACTTC
CDR3aa: CASSFGALAGGIQETQYF

abundance: .
v_gene: TRBV4-1
d_gene: .
j_gene: TRBJ2-2
CDR3nt: TGCGCCAGCACCTCGGGGGGCGAGGCCACCGGGGAGCTGTTTTTT
CDR3aa: CASTSGGEATGELFF

abundance: .
v_gene: TRBV2
d_gene: .
j_gene: TRBJ2-1
CDR3nt: TGTGCCAGCAGTAATGCTCGGGCCCACCCCGAGTTCTTC
CDR3aa: CASSNARAHPEFF

abundance: once
v_gene: TRBV29-1
d_gene: .
j_gene: TRBJ1-3
CDR3nt: TGCAGCGCCGGAAGAGCCTCTGGAAACACCATATATTTT
CDR3aa: CSAGRASGNTIYF

abundance: .
v_gene: TRBV27
d_gene: TRBD2
j_gene: TRBJ2-7
CDR3nt: TGTGCCAGCAGTTTATCTACTAGCGGGACTGGGTACGAGCAGTACTTC
CDR3aa: CASSLSTSGTGYEQYF

abundance: .
v_gene: TRBV19
d_gene: .
j_gene: TRBJ1-2
CDR3nt: TGTGCCAGTAGTATAGGGTTCCAAGGCTACACCTTC
CDR3aa: CASSIGFQGYTF

abundance: .
v_gene: TRBV9
d_gene: .
j_gene: TRBJ2-5
CDR3nt: TGTGCCAGCAGGCCACGTGGGGGGAAGACCCAGTACTTC
CDR3aa: CASRPRGGKTQYF

abundance: .
v_gene: TRBV5-1
d_gene: TRBD2
j_gene: TRBJ2-1
CDR3nt: TGCGCCAGCAGCTTGGGGACTAGCGTCGAGCAGTTCTTC
CDR3aa: CASSLGTSVEQFF

abundance: .
v_gene: TRBV4-3
d_gene: .
j_gene: TRBJ2-6
CDR3nt: TGCGCCAGCAGCCAAGACTACCGGGGGTCTGGGGCCAACGTCCTGACTTTC
CDR3aa: CASSQDYRGSGANVLTF

abundance: .
v_gene: TRBV11-1
d_gene: .
j_gene: TRBJ2-5
CDR3nt: TGTGCCAGCAGCCCTGACAGCCAAGAGACCCAGTACTTC
CDR3aa: CASSPDSQETQYF

abundance: .
v_gene: TRBV4-1
d_gene: .
j_gene: TRBJ1-2
CDR3nt: TGCGCCAGCAGCCAAGCAAGTTATGGCTACACCTTC
CDR3aa: CASSQASYGYTF

abundance: .
v_gene: TRBV12-5
d_gene: .
j_gene: TRBJ1-3
CDR3nt: TGTGCTAGTGGACTTGGGGGCTCTGGAAACACCATATATTTT
CDR3aa: CASGLGGSGNTIYF

abundance: .
v_gene: TRBV27
d_gene: .
j_gene: TRBJ2-5
CDR3nt: TGTGCCAGCAGATCCAGTAGTTTCGCCCAGTACTTC
CDR3aa: CASRSSSFAQYF

abundance: .
v_gene: TRBV5-1
d_gene: TRBD2
j_gene: TRBJ2-2
CDR3nt: TGCGCCAGCAGCTCCCAAGGCGGGAGTGACACCGGGGAGCTGTTTTTT
CDR3aa: CASSSQGGSDTGELFF

abundance: .
v_gene: TRBV5-1
d_gene: .
j_gene: TRBJ2-7
CDR3nt: TGCGCCAGCAGTCCACCCTTTTCCTGGGAAGTCTCCGAGCAGTACTTC
CDR3aa: CASSPPFSWEVSEQYF

abundance: .
v_gene: TRBV5-6
d_gene: .
j_gene: TRBJ2-3
CDR3nt: TGTGCCAGCAGCTTGGGGGGTTGGGGTGTCACAGATACGCAGTATTTT
CDR3aa: CASSLGGWGVTDTQYF

abundance: .
v_gene: TRBV6-6
d_gene: .
j_gene: TRBJ1-2
CDR3nt: TGTGCCAGCAGTACAACGGGGGGCTATGGCTACACCTTC
CDR3aa: CASSTTGGYGYTF

abundance: .
v_gene: TRBV6-5
d_gene: .
j_gene: TRBJ1-1
CDR3nt: TGTGCCAGCAGTTACTCCAGCCAGATGAACACTGAAGCTTTCTTT
CDR3aa: CASSYSSQMNTEAFF

abundance: .
v_gene: TRBV28
d_gene: TRBD1
j_gene: TRBJ1-2
CDR3nt: TGTGCCAGCACATCCCGGGACAGGGGGTGGTATGGCTACACCTTC
CDR3aa: CASTSRDRGWYGYTF

abundance: .
v_gene: TRBV7-3
d_gene: TRBD2
j_gene: TRBJ2-1
CDR3nt: TGTGCCAGCAGCAAGACTAGCGAGAGGAATGAGCAGTTCTTC
CDR3aa: CASSKTSERNEQFF

abundance: .
v_gene: TRBV7-8
d_gene: .
j_gene: TRBJ2-7
CDR3nt: TGTGCCAGCAGCCCAGTCGGGTGGACAGTCGTCCTCACCGCCTACGAGCAGTACTTC
CDR3aa: CASSPVGWTVVLTAYEQYF

abundance: .
v_gene: TRBV11-2
d_gene: TRBD2
j_gene: TRBJ2-3
CDR3nt: TGTGCCAGCAGCCAGGGACTAGCGGGAGTGGCAGATACGCAGTATTTT
CDR3aa: CASSQGLAGVADTQYF

abundance: .
v_gene: TRBV4-1
d_gene: .
j_gene: TRBJ2-6
CDR3nt: TGCGCCAGCAGCCAAGTGTCTTGGAGCTCTGGGGCCAACGTCCTGACTTTC
CDR3aa: CASSQVSWSSGANVLTF

abundance: .
v_gene: TRBV6-5
d_gene: .
j_gene: TRBJ1-2
CDR3nt: TGTGCCAGCAGTTACTCAGCCCGGGGCACTGGCTACACCTTC
CDR3aa: CASSYSARGTGYTF

abundance: .
v_gene: TRBV2
d_gene: TRBD2
j_gene: TRBJ2-7
CDR3nt: TGTGCCAGCAGTGGCAAAGCGGGGGTGTTCGAGCAGTACTTC
CDR3aa: CASSGKAGVFEQYF

abundance: .
v_gene: TRBV9
d_gene: TRBD2
j_gene: TRBJ2-1
CDR3nt: TGTGCCAGCAGCGGCACCGGGACTAGCGGGGAGCAGTTCTTC
CDR3aa: CASSGTGTSGEQFF

abundance: .
v_gene: TRBV11-3
d_gene: .
j_gene: TRBJ2-1
CDR3nt: TGTGCCAGCAGCCGCCGGGGCGGGGACAATGAGCAGTTCTTC
CDR3aa: CASSRRGGDNEQFF

abundance: .
v_gene: TRBV28
d_gene: TRBD1
j_gene: TRBJ1-2
CDR3nt: TGTGCCAGCAGTTTAACCGGGACAGGGGGCGGCTACACCTTC
CDR3aa: CASSLTGTGGGYTF

abundance: .
v_gene: TRBV7-9
d_gene: .
j_gene: TRBJ2-3
CDR3nt: TGTGCCAGCAGCCTATTTACAGATACGCAGTATTTT
CDR3aa: CASSLFTDTQYF

abundance: .
v_gene: TRBV29-1
d_gene: .
j_gene: TRBJ1-1
CDR3nt: TGCAGCGTGGCGGGTTTGATGAACACTGAAGCTTTCTTT
CDR3aa: CSVAGLMNTEAFF

abundance: .
v_gene: TRBV5-4
d_gene: .
j_gene: TRBJ2-3
CDR3nt: TGTGCCAGCCAAAACAGGGACGGCACAGATACGCAGTATTTT
CDR3aa: CASQNRDGTDTQYF

abundance: .
v_gene: TRBV7-9
d_gene: .
j_gene: TRBJ1-2
CDR3nt: TGTGCCAGCAGTCCCTGGGGCAGGGGAGCTGGCTACACCTTC
CDR3aa: CASSPWGRGAGYTF

abundance: .
v_gene: TRBV5-1
d_gene: TRBD2
j_gene: TRBJ2-6
CDR3nt: TGCGCCAGCAGCGTTGCGGCTAGCGGGACTACTGGGGCCAACGTCCTGACTTTC
CDR3aa: CASSVAASGTTGANVLTF

abundance: once
v_gene: TRBV18
d_gene: TRBD1
j_gene: TRBJ2-7
CDR3nt: TGTGCCAGCTCACCCGGACAGGGGGGGAACGAGCAGTACTTC
CDR3aa: CASSPGQGGNEQYF

abundance: .
v_gene: TRBV6-4
d_gene: TRBD2
j_gene: TRBJ2-1
CDR3nt: TGTGCCAGCCCAAAGGTAGCGGGAGGGCCTTCCTCCTACAATGAGCAGTTCTTC
CDR3aa: CASPKVAGGPSSYNEQFF

abundance: .
v_gene: TRBV21-1
d_gene: .
j_gene: TRBJ1-5
CDR3nt: TGTGCCAGCAGCAAAGTAAATGGGAGGGGGGCCAGTAATCAGCCCCAGCATTTT
CDR3aa: CASSKVNGRGASNQPQHF

abundance: .
v_gene: TRBV9
d_gene: TRBD2
j_gene: TRBJ2-7
CDR3nt: TGTGCCAGCAGCGTCGGGGGGACTACCGTCTACGAGCAGTACTTC
CDR3aa: CASSVGGTTVYEQYF

abundance: .
v_gene: TRBV28
d_gene: TRBD2
j_gene: TRBJ2-2
CDR3nt: TGTGCCAGCAGTTTTCCGTCTAGCGGCAAGGTGGGGGAGCTGTTTTTT
CDR3aa: CASSFPSSGKVGELFF

abundance: .
v_gene: TRBV14
d_gene: TRBD2
j_gene: TRBJ2-1
CDR3nt: TGTGCCAGCAGCCAAGATCTAGCGGGAGGCAATGAGCAGTTCTTC
CDR3aa: CASSQDLAGGNEQFF

abundance: .
v_gene: TRBV5-4
d_gene: TRBD2
j_gene: TRBJ2-5
CDR3nt: TGTGCCAGCAGCTTCGGGGGGAGGCGAGAGACCCAGTACTTC
CDR3aa: CASSFGGRRETQYF

abundance: .
v_gene: TRBV28
d_gene: .
j_gene: TRBJ2-7
CDR3nt: TGTGCCAGCAGTTTGGGCGGGGCCTTCTCCTACGAGCAGTACTTC
CDR3aa: CASSLGGAFSYEQYF

abundance: .
v_gene: TRBV18
d_gene: TRBD1
j_gene: TRBJ1-4
CDR3nt: TGTGCCAGCTCACCCGACAGGGTGAAACTGTTTTTT
CDR3aa: CASSPDRVKLFF